These T cell receptor beta chains were read from a single sample in a study of neurological immune-mediated disorders. TCRdb reanalysed the 5' RACE reads using MiXCR and keeps one entry per CDR3 protein. The sample carries around 97,000 distinct CDR3 sequences, 11% recorded once. The specimen sequenced was PBMCs. All receptors come from a female donor with HTLV-1-associated myelopathy (HAM/TSP). Both conserved end residues are part of each CDR3. Fields, in order: D gene, clone size, J gene, V gene, CDR3 DNA, CDR3 protein. The D gene is left open where the match is weak. Clone sizes are given selectively: once, few, many, or a class where the clone is expanded.

>TRBD2|many|TRBJ2-2|TRBV3-1
TGTGCCAGCAGCCGACGACAGTTCGGGACTAGCGGGGGCCCCAACACCGGGGAGCTGTTTTTT
CASSRRQFGTSGGPNTGELFF
>TRBD2|-|TRBJ2-1|TRBV20-1
TGCAGTGCTAGAGAGGATCGGGGGGAATACAATGAGCAGTTCTTC
CSAREDRGEYNEQFF
>TRBD2|many|TRBJ2-5|TRBV5-1
TGCGCCAGCAGCCCGGGACTAGCGGGGGGGCTTGTTGAGACCCAGTACTTC
CASSPGLAGGLVETQYF
>TRBD1|-|TRBJ2-7|TRBV7-2
TGTGCCAGCAGCTCAAAAATACAGGGGACCGAGCAGTACTTC
CASSSKIQGTEQYF
>TRBD2|many|TRBJ2-5|TRBV5-6
TGTGCCAGCAGCTTTAGCGGGGGAGAAGAGACCCAGTACTTC
CASSFSGGEETQYF
>TRBD1|medium-sized|TRBJ1-6|TRBV10-2
TGCGCCAGCAGTGACCCCGGGACAGGGGGCGCTTCACCCCTCCACTTT
CASSDPGTGGASPLHF
>-|many|TRBJ2-1|TRBV20-1
TGCAGTGTCGACGCGAGCTCCTACAATGAGCAGTTCTTC
CSVDASSYNEQFF
>-|few|TRBJ2-2|TRBV20-1
TGCAGTGCTCGTAATTTCCTCACCGGGGAGCTGTTTTTT
CSARNFLTGELFF
>-|-|TRBJ2-5|TRBV5-1
TGCGCCAGCAGCAATTCGCACCCTCAAGAGACCCAGTACTTC
CASSNSHPQETQYF
>-|few|TRBJ1-2|TRBV27
TGTGCCAGCAGTTTCGAAAGGAACTATGGCTACACCTTC
CASSFERNYGYTF
>-|many|TRBJ1-4|TRBV5-6
TGTGCCAGCAGCTTGTACCCAGCTGGGGAAAAACTGTTTTTT
CASSLYPAGEKLFF
>-|-|TRBJ2-7|TRBV12-3/TRBV12-4
TGTGCCAGCAGCGCCGTTACCTACGAGCAGTACTTC
CASSAVTYEQYF
>-|few|TRBJ2-3|TRBV24-1
TGTGCCACCAGTGATCTATCAATGACGGATACGCAGTATTTT
CATSDLSMTDTQYF
>TRBD2|many|TRBJ2-7|TRBV20-1
TGCAGTGCTCGGTCTTTAGCGGGGCCCTCCTACGAGCAGTACTTC
CSARSLAGPSYEQYF
>-|-|TRBJ2-1|TRBV29-1
TGCAGCGTTGAAACCGGGCTCCGTACCCAAAATGAGCAGTTCTTC
CSVETGLRTQNEQFF
>-|few|TRBJ2-1|TRBV20-1
TGCAGCGGCCGGGGGGCTGTATACAATGAGCAGTTCTTC
CSGRGAVYNEQFF
>-|few|TRBJ1-1|TRBV12-3/TRBV12-4
TGTGCCAGCACCCCACGGTACGTCGTAGGAGGAACTGAAGCTTTCTTT
CASTPRYVVGGTEAFF
>TRBD2|many|TRBJ2-3|TRBV4-2
TGTGCCAGCAGCCAAGGGTCTTCAGCAAGCGGGGGGGCAGATACGCAGTATTTT
CASSQGSSASGGADTQYF
>-|many|TRBJ2-7|TRBV18
TGTGCCAGCTCACCGCCGAGGAAGGGGGAGTATCTCGTCTACGAGCAGTACTTC
CASSPPRKGEYLVYEQYF
>-|many|TRBJ2-1|TRBV9
TGTGCCAGCAGCGTATCGTCGGGGGCCATCAATGAGCAGTTCTTC
CASSVSSGAINEQFF
>-|many|TRBJ2-1|TRBV20-1
TGCAGTGCTCGGGCTACATCTCGCTCCTACAATGAGCAGTTCTTC
CSARATSRSYNEQFF
>TRBD2|many|TRBJ2-5|TRBV5-1
TGCGCCAGCAGGACTAGCGGGGGAAGAGAAGAGACCCAGTACTTC
CASRTSGGREETQYF
>-|many|TRBJ2-7|TRBV5-1
TGCGCCAGCAGCCCCCAAACAGAAGCCTACGAGCAGTACTTC
CASSPQTEAYEQYF
>-|many|TRBJ1-6|TRBV5-8
TGTGCCAGCAACCAAAGAGGGGGGCATTATTCACCCCTCCACTTT
CASNQRGGHYSPLHF
>-|many|TRBJ1-3|TRBV7-7
TGTGCCAGCAGCCCCCGCAAGAACTCTGGAAACACCATATATTTT
CASSPRKNSGNTIYF
>TRBD2|many|TRBJ2-5|TRBV5-1
TGCGCCAGCAGCACGACTAGCGGGGGAGAGACCCAGTACTTC
CASSTTSGGETQYF
>-|few|TRBJ2-1|TRBV6-5
TGTGCCAGCAGCCTCGCGGGCTCCTACAATGAGCAGTTCTTC
CASSLAGSYNEQFF
>TRBD1|-|TRBJ2-3|TRBV25-1
TGTGCCAGCAGTGAATTGACCGTTGGCGGGACAGGTACTTACACAGATACGCATTATTTT
CASSELTVGGTGTYTDTHYF
>-|few|TRBJ2-7|TRBV20-1
TGCAGTGCGTTCAGAGGGTCCCTCTCCTACGAGCAGTACTTC
CSAFRGSLSYEQYF
>-|once|TRBJ2-2|TRBV20-1
TGCAGTGCTAGAAGGATCTCCACCGGGGAGCTGTTTTTT
CSARRISTGELFF
>TRBD1|many|TRBJ1-5|TRBV20-1
TGCAGTGCTAGCTCAGGGGGCAGGACCAATCAGCCCCAGCATTTT
CSASSGGRTNQPQHF
>-|many|TRBJ1-5|TRBV20-1
TGCAGTGCTAGAGCTACTTCGGAACTCGTCCAGCATTTT
CSARATSELVQHF
>TRBD2|many|TRBJ2-1|TRBV20-1
TGCAGTGCCGACACTAGCGGGGCTGTCAATGAGCAGTTCTTC
CSADTSGAVNEQFF
>TRBD2|-|TRBJ2-3|TRBV20-1
TGCAGTGCTAGAGCGCGGGGGGGGACAGATACGCAGTATTTT
CSARARGGTDTQYF
>TRBD1|many|TRBJ2-7|TRBV7-9
TGTGCCAGCATCGCGGACAGGGGCAACGAGCAGTACTTC
CASIADRGNEQYF
>-|many|TRBJ1-2|TRBV7-9
TGTGCCAGCAGCTTAGACCGGGACGTCGGCTACACCTTC
CASSLDRDVGYTF
>TRBD2|-|TRBJ2-3|TRBV5-6
TGTGCCAGCAGCTTCGGCCTAGCAGGGACTAAGCAGTATTTT
CASSFGLAGTKQYF
>-|few|TRBJ1-5|TRBV19
TGTGCCAGTAGTATAGAAAGGACAAGCAATCAGCCCCAGCATTTT
CASSIERTSNQPQHF
>TRBD1|many|TRBJ1-1|TRBV6-6
TGTGCCAGCAGCTCAGGGACAGGGTTCACTGAAGCTTTCTTT
CASSSGTGFTEAFF
>TRBD1|many|TRBJ1-6|TRBV12-3/TRBV12-4
TGTGCCAGCAGTCCGGGACAGGTTTATGATTCACCCCTCCACTTT
CASSPGQVYDSPLHF
>TRBD1|few|TRBJ2-7|TRBV5-5
TGTGCCAGCAGCGCGGGACAGGGGGGCTCCTACGAGCAGTACTTC
CASSAGQGGSYEQYF
>TRBD2|many|TRBJ2-7|TRBV20-1
TGCAGTGCACCCAAGGGGCGGGGGGGCTACGAGCAGTACTTC
CSAPKGRGGYEQYF
>-|once|TRBJ2-7|TRBV19
TGTGCCAGTAGTCCGGGCGGGGCACTCTACGAGCAGTACTTC
CASSPGGALYEQYF